The 13 T cell receptor beta chains below come from one sample, sequenced in a study of blood T cell repertoires in COVID-19. TCRdb's table, derived via immunoSEQ multiplex PCR, lists solely in-frame clones and lacks some. The sample has about 160,000 clones, less than 90% seen once. Input material: PBMCs or T cells enriched from blood (not recorded which). These receptors all come from a woman in her fifties or sixties who had recovered from COVID-19.

The chain has TRBV6-5 and TRBJ2-5; D might be TRBD1 (6 bases). This CDR3 comprises 15 residues. V gave up 2 bases and J gave up 2 bases, with 12 bases separating them. Germline-derived CDR1 and CDR2 are MNHEY and SVGAGI. As DNA, the CDR3 is TGTGCCAGCAGTTACGGCCGACAGGTGCAAGAGACCCAGTACTTC. This translates into CASSYGRQVQETQYF.

The chain joins TRBV4-3 to TRBJ2-1, with a possible D match to TRBD1 (5 bases). This CDR3 region has 16 residues. Trimming pared 0 bases from V and 11 bases from J, leaving 20 bases between. Germline V gives CDR1 LGHNA, CDR2 YSLEER. The CDR3 loop is CASSQEGQGRLGQQFF. The CDR3 DNA follows: TGCGCCAGCAGCCAAGAGGGTCAGGGCCGGCTCGGGCAGCAGTTCTTC.

This sequence joins TRBV7-9 and TRBJ1-3; unclear D gene. Germline CDR1 and CDR2: SEHNR and FQNEAQ (reference sequence). Trimming took off 4 bases at V and 0 bases at J, with 13 bases between the two ends. This CDR3 has 16 amino acids. In DNA form, the CDR3 reads TGTGCCAGCAGCTCCGGGTCTGCCGCCTCTGGAAACACCATATATTTT. Its protein product is CASSSGSAASGNTIYF.

The chain carries TRBV28 and TRBJ1-2; the D gene is possibly TRBD1 (6 bases). Germline V lookup: CDR1 MDHEN, CDR2 SYDVKM. The CDR3 sequence is 14 residues long. Trimming pared 2 bases from V and 8 bases from J, leaving 15 bases between. Here the CDR3 DNA reads TGTGCCAGCAGTTTAGGACAGAGGTCGGGAGGCTACACCTTC. Translated, it gives CASSLGQRSGGYTF.

The V call is TRBV4-2, the J call TRBJ1-5; TRBD1 agrees at 10 bases. Looked up from germline, CDR1 is LGHNA and CDR2 is YNFKEQ. Losses at the gene ends were 3 bases for V and 7 bases for J; bases not matched to a gene: 6. The CDR3 runs 15 residues. Here the CDR3 reads CASSQGTGEDQPQHF. CDR3 nucleotides: TGTGCCAGCAGCCAGGGGACAGGGGAGGACCAGCCCCAGCATTTT.

The rearrangement uses TRBV19 and TRBJ1-4, with D maybe TRBD1 (5 bases). Per germline, CDR1 LNHDA and CDR2 SQIVND (reference sequence). The V end was cut by 4 bases, the J end by 0 bases, with 9 bases between. The CDR3 has 15 residues. CDR3 protein: CASSKVTATNEKLFF. The CDR3 region has the DNA TGTGCCAGTAGTAAAGTGACAGCAACTAATGAAAAACTGTTTTTT.

CDR3 DNA: TGTGCCAGTAGGCGCGGACAGGGTTACAATGAGCAGTTCTTC. It specifies CASRRGQGYNEQFF. The chain carries TRBV19 and TRBJ2-1; 8 bases agree with TRBD1. Unmatched junction bases numbered 5, after V lost 6 bases and J lost 4 bases. Germline lookup yields CDR1 LNHDA and CDR2 SQIVND (reference sequence). The CDR3 length is 14 residues. The full variable domain, in which reference TRBV19 and TRBJ2-1 provide the parts outside the CDR3, is DGGITQSPKYLFRKEGQNVTLSCEQNLNHDAMYWYRQDPGQGLRLIYYSQIVNDFQKGDIAEGYSVSREKKESFPLTVTSAQKNPTAFYLCASRRGQGYNEQFFGPGTRLTVL.

The rearrangement uses TRBV6-1 and TRBJ2-7; TRBD2 is a possible D gene (5 bases). Trimming removed 1 base from V and 5 bases from J, with 9 bases in between. CDR3 length equals 13 residues. CDR1 is MNHNS and CDR2 is SASEGT in the germline V gene. The CDR3 nucleotides read TGTGCCAGCAGTGAAGGGTCGGAGGACGAGCAGTACGTC. Its protein product is CASSEGSEDEQYV.

This chain uses TRBV6-5 with TRBJ2-3; D unresolved. The V gene's germline CDR1 is MNHEY and CDR2 SVGAGI. This CDR3 is 13 amino acids long. Trimming stripped 2 bases from V and 6 bases from J, with 9 bases between. The CDR3 DNA is TGTGCCAGCAGTTACCGCGTAGCCGATACGCAGTATTTT. The encoded protein is CASSYRVADTQYF.

The chain joins TRBV7-2 to TRBJ1-4; 9 bases align to TRBD1. The CDR3 runs to 19 residues. The V and J ends lost 0 bases and 3 bases, in that order; junction bases with no gene match: 11. The germline CDR1 and CDR2 sequences are SGHTA and FQGNSA. As DNA, the CDR3 is TGTGCCAGCAGCTTAGCGTTTATTGGGACAGGGAGACCTAATGAAAAACTGTTTTTT. It encodes CASSLAFIGTGRPNEKLFF. The entire variable domain, with the rest obtained from reference TRBV7-2 and TRBJ1-4, is as follows: GAGVSQSPSNKVTEKGKDVELRCDPISGHTALYWYRQSLGQGLEFLIYFQGNSAPDKSGLPSDRFSAERTGGSVSTLTIQRTQQEDSAVYLCASSLAFIGTGRPNEKLFFGSGTQLSVL.

The V and J genes are TRBV19 and TRBJ1-2; 7 nucleotides line up with TRBD1. CDR3 length: 15 residues. Germline V CDR1 and CDR2: LNHDA, SQIVND (reference sequence). V dropped 3 bases and J dropped 4; count of bases not matched to a gene: 8. DNA of the CDR3: TGTGCCAGTAGTATCCTACCGACAGGGCCCTATGGCTACACCTTC. Its protein is CASSILPTGPYGYTF.

The J gene is TRBJ2-4, the V gene TRBV19; 8 bases fit TRBD2. The V segment lost 6 bases and the J segment 7 bases; nucleotides outside the gene matches: 11. The germline CDR1 and CDR2 sequences are LNHDA and SQIVND (reference sequence). The length of the CDR3 is 15 residues. CDR3 sequence reads: CASRPRGGIVNIQYF. The DNA for the CDR3 is TGTGCCAGTAGGCCCCGGGGGGGGATTGTGAACATTCAGTACTTC.

V and J are TRBV10-3 and TRBJ1-3, with TRBD1 as a possible D gene (6 bases). Trimming cost V 6 bases and J 4 bases, with 10 bases left between them. From germline, CDR1 is ENHRY and CDR2 SYGVKD. The CDR3 is 13 amino acids. CDR3 amino acids: CAIRPQGGNTIYF. In DNA, the CDR3 is TGTGCCATCAGACCACAGGGAGGAAACACCATATATTTT.